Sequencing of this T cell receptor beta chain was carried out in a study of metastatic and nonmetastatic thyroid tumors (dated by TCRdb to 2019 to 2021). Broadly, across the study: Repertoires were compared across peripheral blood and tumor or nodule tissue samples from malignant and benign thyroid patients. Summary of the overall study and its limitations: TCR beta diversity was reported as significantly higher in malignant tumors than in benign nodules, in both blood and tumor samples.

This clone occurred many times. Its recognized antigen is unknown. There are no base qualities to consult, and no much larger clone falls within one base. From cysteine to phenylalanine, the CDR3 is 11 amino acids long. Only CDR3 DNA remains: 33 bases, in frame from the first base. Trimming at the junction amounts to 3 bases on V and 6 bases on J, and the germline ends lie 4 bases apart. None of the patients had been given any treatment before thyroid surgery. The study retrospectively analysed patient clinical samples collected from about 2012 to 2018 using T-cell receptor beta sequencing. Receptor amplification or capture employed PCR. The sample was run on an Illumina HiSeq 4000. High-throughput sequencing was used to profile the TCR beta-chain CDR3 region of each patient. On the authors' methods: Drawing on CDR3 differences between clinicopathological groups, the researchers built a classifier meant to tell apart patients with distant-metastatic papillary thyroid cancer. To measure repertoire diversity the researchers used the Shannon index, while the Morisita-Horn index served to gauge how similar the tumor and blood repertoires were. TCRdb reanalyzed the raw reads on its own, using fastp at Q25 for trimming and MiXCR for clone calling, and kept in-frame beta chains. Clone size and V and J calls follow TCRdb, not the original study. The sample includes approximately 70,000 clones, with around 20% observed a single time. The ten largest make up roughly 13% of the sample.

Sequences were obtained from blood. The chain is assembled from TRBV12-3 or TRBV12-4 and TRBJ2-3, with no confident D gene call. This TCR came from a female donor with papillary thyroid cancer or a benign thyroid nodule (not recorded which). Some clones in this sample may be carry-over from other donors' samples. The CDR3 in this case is CASSLADTQYF. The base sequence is TGTGCCAGCAGTTTGGCGGATACGCAGTATTTT.